Shown below are 18 T cell receptor beta chains from a single sample sequenced in a study of blood T cell repertoires in COVID-19. Only in-frame clones appear in the TCRdb table, and some are missing; sequencing was by immunoSEQ multiplex PCR. Of about 53,000 clones listed, around four fifths were seen once; the top ten hold 13% to 15%. The source material was peripheral blood. These receptor sequences come from a human donor in a cohort sampled during active COVID-19.

The V and J genes are TRBV6-2 or TRBV6-3 and TRBJ1-2, with 10 bases identical to TRBD1. CDR3 length: 14 amino acids. V shed 6 bases, J shed 6 bases, and the junction held 7 bases outside the gene matches. Germline CDR1 and CDR2: MNHEY and SVGEGT. CDR3 sequence: CASSLTGGIHGYTF. For the CDR3, the DNA is TGTGCCAGCAGCTTGACAGGGGGCATCCATGGCTACACCTTC.

The genes are TRBV29-1 and TRBJ1-3, with 9 bases that match TRBD1. Trimming at V came to 5 bases and at J to 8 bases, leaving 4 bases not matched to a gene. Germline CDR1 is SQVTM and CDR2 is ANQGSEA. CDR3 length: 12 residues. This CDR3 reads CSVRTGEDTIYF. The CDR3 bases are TGCAGCGTTCGGACAGGGGAAGACACCATATATTTT.

This clone was observed a single time. V and J are TRBV6-5 and TRBJ2-2; D is uncertain. V lost 7 bases and J 1 base, leaving 10 bases between the germline ends. From germline, CDR1 is MNHEY and CDR2 SVGAGI. The CDR3 consists of 14 residues. CDR3 sequence reads: CASKPLVNTGELFF. For the CDR3, the DNA is TGTGCCAGCAAGCCGTTGGTGAACACCGGGGAGCTGTTTTTT.

The chain is built from TRBV5-1 and TRBJ1-5; tentative D call: TRBD1 (5 bases). The CDR3 runs to 16 residues. The germline V gene encodes CDR1 SGHRS and CDR2 YFSETQ. Trimming removed 7 bases from V and 3 bases from J, with 20 bases in between. CDR3 nucleotides: TGCGCCAGCGAGTCGACATTTGACAGTCTCAATCAGCCCCAGCATTTT. Encoded protein: CASESTFDSLNQPQHF.

This chain connects TRBV11-3 to TRBJ1-1; D remains unclear. CDR1 and CDR2 from the germline V gene are SGHNT and YENEEA. The CDR3 is 13 residues long. V lost 5 bases to trimming and J lost 1 base, with 8 bases between them. This CDR3 is CASSATGNTEAFF. As DNA, the CDR3 is TGTGCCAGCAGCGCCACGGGGAACACTGAAGCTTTCTTT.

The V gene is TRBV10-2, the J gene TRBJ2-7, with D unresolved. This CDR3 is built from 12 residues. Germline V gene data show CDR1 as WSHSY and CDR2 as SAAADI. The V end was cut by 1 base, the J end by 5 bases, with 6 bases between. The DNA for the CDR3 is TGCGCCAGCAGTGAGTTGCAGGACGAGCAGTACTTC. This codes for CASSELQDEQYF.

In regard to this clone: At one of its ends the junction is not consistent with the germline gene, which may arise from a read error. The V gene is TRBV5-5, the J gene TRBJ1-4, with TRBD1 matching over 8 bases. The CDR3 is 14 amino acids. Germline loops: CDR1 SGHKS, CDR2 YYEKEE (reference sequence). CDR3 amino acids: CASRLGQANEKLFF. DNA of the CDR3: TGTGCCAGCAGATTGGGACAGGCGAATGAAAAACTGTTTTTT.

This chain links TRBV13 with TRBJ1-1, with unresolved D. Trimming took 4 bases from V and 5 from J, leaving 8 bases between them. The CDR3 length is 12 residues. Looked up from germline, CDR1 is PRHDT and CDR2 is FYEKMQ (reference sequence). CDR3 DNA: TGTGCCAGCAGCTGGGAGAGGACTGAAGCTTTCTTT. The encoded protein is CASSWERTEAFF.

The chain carries TRBV5-1 and TRBJ2-1; no clear D. Germline CDR1 reads SGHRS; CDR2 reads YFSETQ. The CDR3 is 13 residues long. Trimming took off 0 bases at V and 6 bases at J, with 7 bases between the two ends. The DNA of the CDR3 is TGCGCCAGCAGCTTGGACTACCGCAATGAGCAGTTCTTC. It specifies CASSLDYRNEQFF.

V gene TRBV6-1 combines with J gene TRBJ1-2, with D possibly matching TRBD1 (6 bases). Trimming cost V 0 bases and J 5 bases, with 13 bases left between them. The CDR3 covers 15 residues. Germline CDR1 MNHNS, CDR2 SASEGT. The CDR3 protein is CASSEASGGAYGYTF. The CDR3, as DNA: TGTGCCAGCAGTGAAGCGTCTGGGGGCGCGTATGGCTACACCTTC.

This sequence joins TRBV4-1 and TRBJ2-1, with 7 nucleotides matching TRBD2. The CDR3 is made up of 13 amino acids. Germline V gene lookup returns CDR1 MGHRA and CDR2 YSYEKL. Trimming took 0 bases from V and 14 from J; bases not matched to a gene: 7. Here the CDR3 DNA reads TGCGCCAGCAGCCAAGATTTCGGCGGGGGAGAGTTCTTC. It yields the protein CASSQDFGGGEFF.

The rearrangement uses TRBV2 and TRBJ2-1; 8 bases match TRBD1. The CDR3 totals 12 residues. The V segment lost 8 bases and the J segment 10 bases; nucleotides outside the gene matches: 7. Germline V lookup: CDR1 SNHLY, CDR2 FYNNEI. DNA for the CDR3: TGTGCCAGCTCCCCAGGGGGCCGGGAGCAGTTCTTC. This sequence encodes CASSPGGREQFF. Filled out from reference TRBV2 and TRBJ2-1, the complete variable domain reads EPEVTQTPSHQVTQMGQEVILRCVPISNHLYFYWYRQILGQKVEFLVSFYNNEISEKSEIFDDQFSVERPDGSNFTLKIRSTKLEDSAMYFCASSPGGREQFFGPGTRLTVL.

The rearrangement uses TRBV4-3 and TRBJ2-5, with TRBD2 matching over 9 bases. This CDR3 is 16 amino acids long. V lost 4 bases and J lost 1; bases outside the gene matches: 7. The germline gives CDR1 LGHNA, CDR2 YSLEER. The CDR3 loop is CASSLNRTSVQETQYF. The CDR3 nucleotides read TGCGCCAGCAGCCTCAATCGGACTAGCGTCCAAGAGACCCAGTACTTC.

V gene TRBV4-3 combines with J gene TRBJ2-5; tentative D call: TRBD2 (5 bases). The CDR3 contains 19 residues. CDR1 LGHNA and CDR2 YSLEER come from the germline V gene. V was shortened by 0 bases and J by 3 bases, with 23 bases between the two germline ends. In DNA, the CDR3 is TGCGCCAGCAGCCAAGAAGCCCGACTCCCGGGATATCGGGAAGAGACCCAGTACTTC. Its translation: CASSQEARLPGYREETQYF.

This chain uses TRBV7-2 with TRBJ1-1, with 7 bases aligning to TRBD1. Germline trimming cut 4 bases from V and 0 bases from J; bases unmatched to any gene: 5. There are 15 residues in the CDR3. Per the germline V gene, CDR1 is SGHTA and CDR2 is FQGNSA. CDR3 region: CASSSRDSMNTEAFF. In DNA, the CDR3 is TGTGCCAGCAGCTCCCGGGACAGCATGAACACTGAAGCTTTCTTT.

J is TRBJ2-1 and V is TRBV7-8; TRBD2 is a possible D gene (5 bases). Trimming took 10 bases from V and 8 from J, leaving 18 bases between them. The CDR3 loop spans 13 amino acids. CDR1 and CDR2 from the germline V gene are SGHVS and FQNEAQ. CDR3 DNA sequence: TGTGCCACAACCCTCGGCGGGCGCGATGAGCAGTTCTTC. The encoded protein is CATTLGGRDEQFF.

CDR3 amino acids: CASSQERAGTYEQYF. CDR3 nucleotide sequence: TGCGCCAGCAGCCAAGAACGGGCGGGCACCTACGAGCAGTACTTC. V and J are TRBV4-3 and TRBJ2-7; D perhaps matches TRBD2 (5 bases). V was trimmed by 0 bases and J by 2 bases, leaving 11 bases between them. Germline CDR1 LGHNA, CDR2 YSLEER. The CDR3 consists of 15 residues.

Worth noting for this clone: Relative to the germline gene, one junction end is altered; a read error may explain this. The chain employs TRBV11-1 and TRBJ2-1, with 11 bases that match TRBD2. The CDR3 covers 16 residues. The germline gives CDR1 SGHAT, CDR2 FQDESV (reference sequence). CDR3 in DNA: TGTGCCAGCAGATTAGGTACTAGCGGGAGACTCAATGAGCAGTTCTTC. This translates into CASRLGTSGRLNEQFF.